This T cell receptor beta chain was found in a study of T cells expressing NK-cell markers. This CDR3 has 15 amino acids. Germline assignment: CDR1 MNHNS and CDR2 SASEGT. TCR beta libraries carry UMIs added by 5'RACE template switching. TCRdb reprocessed the 5' RACE reads and reports one entry per CDR3 protein, with no DNA. This sample lists 500,000 to 600,000 distinct CDR3 sequences; its ten largest clones have around 3.3%. The gene calls are TRBV6-1 and TRBJ1-1; TCRdb lists TRBD1, though no DNA is available to test this call. The receptor comes from a man aged 18 to 35 in good health. Input material: blood T cells: a sorted CD56 or NKG2C T cell subset, CD4+ or CD8+ T cells, or bulk PBMC T cells (not recorded which). CDR3 residues: CASSRTGPQNTEAFF.